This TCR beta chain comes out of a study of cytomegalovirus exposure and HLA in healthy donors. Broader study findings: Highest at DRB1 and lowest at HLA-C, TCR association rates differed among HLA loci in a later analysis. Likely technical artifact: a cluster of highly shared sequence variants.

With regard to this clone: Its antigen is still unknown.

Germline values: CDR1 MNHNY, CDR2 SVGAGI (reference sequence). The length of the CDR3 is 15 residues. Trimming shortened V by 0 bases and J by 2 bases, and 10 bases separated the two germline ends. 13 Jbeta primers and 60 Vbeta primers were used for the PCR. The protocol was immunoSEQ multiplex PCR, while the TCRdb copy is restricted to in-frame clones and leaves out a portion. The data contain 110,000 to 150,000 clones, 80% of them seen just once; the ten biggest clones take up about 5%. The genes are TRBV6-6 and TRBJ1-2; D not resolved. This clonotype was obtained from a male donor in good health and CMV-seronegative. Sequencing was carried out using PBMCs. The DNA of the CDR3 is TGTGCCAGCAGTTACTCTGGGAGTCGGAACTATGGCTACACCTTC. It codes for CASSYSGSRNYGYTF.